The TCR beta chain described here comes from a study of PD-1 blockade in mismatch repair-deficient tumors. Study overall: Patients had 12 mismatch repair-deficient cancer types, all previously treated and progressing.

TCRdb keeps only in-frame clones here, not all; method: immunoSEQ multiplex PCR. This table has some 120,000 clones, 70% to 90% appearing once. Germline-derived CDR1 and CDR2 are SNHLY and FYNNEI. CDR3 length: 13 residues. Points from the study as a whole: Tumor-resident clones, often undetectable pretreatment in blood, expanded then contracted after pembrolizumab.

PCR or immunohistochemistry showed mismatch repair deficiency in every enrolled patient. As concerns this clone: Its antigen is currently unknown.

The rearrangement links TRBV2 to TRBJ2-7; D perhaps matches TRBD1 (6 bases). This sequence originates from an adult with mismatch repair-deficient cancer. The source was peripheral blood, collected 44 weeks after starting pembrolizumab. The CDR3 loop reads CGSQWGLDREQYF. In nucleotides, the CDR3 is TGTGGTTCCCAGTGGGGGCTCGATAGGGAGCAGTACTTC.